Presented here are 21 T cell receptor beta chains from one specimen sequenced in a study of CD8+CD57+ T cells in acquired aplastic anemia. TCR beta VDJ and CDR3 profiles were obtained from a genomic DNA template. TCRdb reanalysed the reads using MiXCR and keeps one entry per CDR3 protein. Here the sample spans over 35,000 distinct CDR3 sequences, around 67% being singletons. Sequencing input: sorted CD4+, CD8+, or CD8+CD57+ T cells (not recorded which) from PBMCs. All receptors derive from a human donor in good health, serving as a control.

Turning to this clonotype: Without the conserved terminal phenylalanine or tryptophan, this CDR3 likely stems from a read error. The rearrangement uses TRBV6-1 and TRBJ2-7; 9 positions match TRBD1. The junction had 8 bases not matched to a gene; V was cut back by 6 bases and J by 5 bases. Per the germline V gene, CDR1 is MNHNS and CDR2 is SASEGT. There are 14 residues in the CDR3. The chain's CDR3 is CASSLGQGDHEQYS. The DNA of the CDR3 is TGTGCCAGCAGCCTGGGACAGGGTGACCACGAGCAGTACTCC.

The rearrangement joins TRBV11-2 to TRBJ1-1, with D possibly being TRBD1 (5 bases). The V gene's germline CDR1 is SGHAT and CDR2 FQNNGV. Trimming stripped 5 bases from V and 1 base from J, with 17 bases between. The CDR3 covers 16 residues. CDR3 DNA sequence: TGTGCCAGCAGCGCCAACCAGGGACGGTCGAACACTGAAGCTTTCTTT. It translates to CASSANQGRSNTEAFF.

This rearrangement joins TRBV10-3 to TRBJ1-2; D might be TRBD1 (5 bases). Germline V gene lookup returns CDR1 ENHRY and CDR2 SYGVKD. This CDR3 contains 16 residues. Trimming shortened V by 5 bases and J by 10 bases, and 26 bases separated the two germline ends. CDR3 bases: TGTGCCATCAGTTTTGGGACGACAGTGGGCAATATAGACTACACCTTC. It specifies CAISFGTTVGNIDYTF.

The rearrangement links TRBV2 to TRBJ1-4; 9 bases align to TRBD1. This CDR3 region has 14 residues. Germline V gives CDR1 SNHLY, CDR2 FYNNEI. V lost 5 bases to trimming and J lost 7 bases; unmatched junction nucleotides: 5. In DNA form, the CDR3 reads TGTGCCAGCAGTAAACAGGGGGCAGGTGAAAAACTGTTTTTT. Protein product: CASSKQGAGEKLFF.

The rearrangement uses TRBV19 and TRBJ2-7; 10 bases fit TRBD1. The V gene end was trimmed by 3 bases and the J gene end by 5 bases; junction bases not matched to a gene: 4. Looked up from germline, CDR1 is LNHDA and CDR2 is SQIVND (reference sequence). This CDR3 has 14 amino acids. CDR3 protein: CASSMGTGAHEQYF. The CDR3 DNA sequence: TGTGCCAGTAGTATGGGGACAGGGGCCCACGAGCAGTACTTC.

The V and J genes are TRBV29-1 and TRBJ1-1; D gene ambiguous. This CDR3 contains 13 residues. V lost 1 base, J lost 1 base, and 7 bases lay in between. The germline gives CDR1 SQVTM, CDR2 ANQGSEA. This chain's CDR3 is CSVEVRQNTEAFF. The CDR3 DNA reads TGCAGCGTTGAAGTCAGGCAGAACACTGAAGCTTTCTTT.

The genes are TRBV15 and TRBJ1-1; D not certain. This CDR3 has 13 amino acids. Germline loops: CDR1 LNHNV, CDR2 YYDKDF (reference sequence). Between the trimmed V and J ends, which lost 7 bases and 2 bases, there was a span of 11 bases. As DNA, the CDR3 is TGTGCCACCACCCATTTAACTAACACTGAAGCTTTCTTT. Its protein product is CATTHLTNTEAFF.

The V and J genes are TRBV28 and TRBJ1-1; D not resolved. The germline V gene has CDR1 MDHEN and CDR2 SYDVKM. The CDR3 covers 16 residues. Trimming stripped 7 bases from V and 3 bases from J, with 21 bases between. The DNA for the CDR3 is TGTGCCAGCACTACACCGGACTCCTGGGCGGACACTGAAGCTTTCTTT. This sequence encodes CASTTPDSWADTEAFF.

This chain links TRBV29-1 with TRBJ2-5, with 10 bases aligning to TRBD2. Germline CDR1 SQVTM, CDR2 ANQGSEA. This CDR3 is built from 13 residues. With 8 bases clipped from V and 4 bases from J, the junction kept 7 bases outside the gene matches. In DNA form, the CDR3 reads TGCAGCTCAACTAGCGGGGCAGGAGAGACCCAGTACTTC. Translated: CSSTSGAGETQYF.

V gene TRBV7-2 combines with J gene TRBJ2-7; 9 nucleotides line up with TRBD2. With V trimmed by 8 bases and J by 2 bases, 1 base remained unmatched. The CDR3 extends over 12 amino acids. The germline V gene encodes CDR1 SGHTA and CDR2 FQGNSA. CDR3 coding DNA: TGTGCCAGCGTAGCGGGAGCCTACGAGCAGTACTTC. Protein sequence: CASVAGAYEQYF.

J is TRBJ1-6 and V is TRBV2, with D possibly matching TRBD1 (5 bases). The V and J ends lost 7 bases and 9 bases respectively, with 16 bases between them. This CDR3 contains 14 residues. CDR1 and CDR2 from the germline V gene are SNHLY and FYNNEI. The CDR3: CASKVKVTGSPLHF. CDR3 coding DNA: TGTGCCAGCAAAGTAAAAGTAACAGGTTCACCCCTCCACTTT. The whole variable domain, remainder taken from reference TRBV2 and TRBJ1-6, is EPEVTQTPSHQVTQMGQEVILRCVPISNHLYFYWYRQILGQKVEFLVSFYNNEISEKSEIFDDQFSVERPDGSNFTLKIRSTKLEDSAMYFCASKVKVTGSPLHFGNGTRLTVT.

Points on this clonotype: The junction and the germline gene differ at one end; a read error may be behind it. The chain uses TRBV7-7 and TRBJ2-7, with 7 bases aligning to TRBD1. The CDR3 sequence is 18 residues long. From germline, CDR1 is SSHAT and CDR2 FNYEAQ (reference sequence). CDR3 amino acids: CASSLEGGLGTSSYEQYF. The CDR3 nucleotides read TGTGCTAGCAGCTTAGAAGGGGGCTTGGGGACCAGCTCCTACGAGCAGTACTTC. Complete variable domain (other parts from reference TRBV7-7 and TRBJ2-7): GAGVSQSPRYKVTKRGQDVTLRCDPISSHATLYWYQQALGQGPEFLTYFNYEAQPDKSGLPSDRFSAERPEGSISTLTIQRTEQRDSAMYRCASSLEGGLGTSSYEQYFGPGTRLTVT.

As to this clonotype: An end of the junction differs from the germline gene, which may be a read error. This chain links TRBV29-1 with TRBJ2-5, with 8 bases that match TRBD2. Germline V CDR1 and CDR2: SQVTM, ANQGSEA. CDR3 length: 12 residues. CDR3 in DNA: TGCAGCGTTGTGGCTAGCGGGCCGGTAAGACACTTC. As protein: CSVVASGPVRHF.

The rearrangement uses TRBV10-1 and TRBJ1-3; possible D gene TRBD1, 5 bases. Trimming removed 11 bases from V and 4 bases from J, with 18 bases in between. CDR3 size: 14 residues. CDR1 and CDR2 (germline): WNHNN, SYGVQD (reference sequence). The CDR3: CAAPIGTEGNTIYF. CDR3 coding DNA: TGCGCCGCTCCCATAGGGACTGAAGGAAACACCATATATTTT.

This clonotype was seen many times. V usage is TRBV11-2 and J usage is TRBJ2-1; no firm D call. Germline V gene lookup returns CDR1 SGHAT and CDR2 FQNNGV. The CDR3 is made up of 13 amino acids. The ends were cut back, 1 base at V and 8 bases at J, with 9 bases in the middle. CDR3 loop: CASSLARTYEQFF. In DNA form, the CDR3 reads TGTGCCAGCAGCTTAGCCAGGACGTATGAGCAGTTCTTC.

This sequence joins TRBV15 and TRBJ2-5; D is unclear. CDR3 size: 15 residues. V gave up 0 bases and J gave up 6 bases, with 14 bases separating them. Germline loops: CDR1 LNHNV, CDR2 YYDKDF (reference sequence). CDR3 amino acids: CATSRDRVLWQTQYF. DNA for the CDR3: TGTGCCACCAGCAGAGATCGCGTACTTTGGCAGACCCAGTACTTC.

This chain connects TRBV11-1 to TRBJ1-5; weak D call: TRBD1 (5 bases). Trimming shortened V by 4 bases and J by 6 bases, and 19 bases separated the two germline ends. CDR1 SGHAT and CDR2 FQDESV come from the germline V gene (reference sequence). The CDR3 runs to 16 residues. The CDR3 protein is CASSSARGPLSQPQHF. The CDR3 DNA reads as TGTGCCAGCAGCTCAGCGCGGGGACCACTGAGTCAGCCCCAGCATTTT.

Only a few counts were recorded for this clonotype. The genes are TRBV2 and TRBJ2-7; 8 bases match TRBD2. CDR3 length equals 15 residues. The trim removed 8 bases at V and 0 bases at J, leaving 9 bases unmatched. Germline CDR1 SNHLY, CDR2 FYNNEI. Written as DNA, the CDR3 is TGTGCCAGCGAAAGGGGACTAGATCCCTCCTACGAGCAGTACGTC. It specifies CASERGLDPSYEQYV.

This sequence joins TRBV15 and TRBJ1-6; TRBD1 matches at 7 bases. V dropped 0 bases and J dropped 9; count of bases not matched to a gene: 8. The CDR3 has 16 amino acids. Germline V gene sequence: CDR1 LNHNV, CDR2 YYDKDF (reference sequence). DNA for the CDR3: TGTGCCACCAGCAGAGATGAGGGGGCTAGCGGTTCACCCCTCCACTTT. This encodes CATSRDEGASGSPLHF.

This clonotype was observed a handful of times. This chain joins TRBV30 and TRBJ1-1; D possibly corresponds to TRBD1 (6 bases). The germline V gene encodes CDR1 GTSNPN and CDR2 SVGIG (reference sequence). The CDR3 runs 13 residues. V was clipped by 0 bases and J by 5 bases, with 10 bases between them. The CDR3 region is CAWSVDRRTEAFF. As DNA, the CDR3 is TGTGCCTGGAGTGTCGACAGGAGAACTGAAGCTTTCTTT. The entire variable domain, with the rest obtained from reference TRBV30 and TRBJ1-1, is as follows: SQTIHQWPATLVQPVGSPLSLECTVEGTSNPNLYWYRQAAGRGLQLLFYSVGIGQISSEVPQNLSASRPQDRQFILSSKKLLLSDSGFYLCAWSVDRRTEAFFGQGTRLTVV.

This rearrangement joins TRBV11-1 to TRBJ2-3, with 7 bases fitting TRBD1. The CDR3 totals 15 residues. Per germline, CDR1 SGHAT and CDR2 FQDESV (reference sequence). The V segment lost 5 bases and the J segment 2 bases; nucleotides outside the gene matches: 7. As DNA, the CDR3 is TGTGCCAGCAGCCTGACAGGGAGCCCCACAGATACGCAGTATTTT. It encodes CASSLTGSPTDTQYF.